This TCR beta chain was observed in a study of blood T cell repertoires in COVID-19. Germline values: CDR1 MNHEY, CDR2 SMNVEV (reference sequence). The CDR3 runs to 13 residues. V was clipped by 4 bases and J by 4 bases, with 8 bases between them. Some clones are missing from TCRdb's copy, which holds only in-frame ones; the method was immunoSEQ multiplex PCR. The sample lists around 260,000 clones, roughly nine tenths occurring once. This clonotype was sampled from a woman between 35 and 50 years old who had recovered from COVID-19. This chain links TRBV27 with TRBJ1-5; D is undetermined. Sequencing was performed on peripheral blood. CDR3 residues: CASSSTSNQPQHF. DNA of the CDR3: TGTGCCAGCAGTTCAACAAGTAATCAGCCCCAGCATTTT.